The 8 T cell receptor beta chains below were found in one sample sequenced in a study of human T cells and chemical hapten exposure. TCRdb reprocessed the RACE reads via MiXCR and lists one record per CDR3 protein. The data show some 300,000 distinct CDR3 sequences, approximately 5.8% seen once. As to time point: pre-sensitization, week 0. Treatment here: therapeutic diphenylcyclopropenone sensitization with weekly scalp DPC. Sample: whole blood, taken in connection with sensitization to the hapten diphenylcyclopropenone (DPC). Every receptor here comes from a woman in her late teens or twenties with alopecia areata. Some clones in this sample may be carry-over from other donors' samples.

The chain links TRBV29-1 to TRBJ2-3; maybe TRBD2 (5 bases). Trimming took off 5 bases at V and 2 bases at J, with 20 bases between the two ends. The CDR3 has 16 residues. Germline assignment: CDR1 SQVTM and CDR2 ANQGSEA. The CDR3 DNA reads TGCAGCGTTAAAAAGCGGCCAGGCGAGTACACAGATACGCAGTATTTT. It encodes CSVKKRPGEYTDTQYF.

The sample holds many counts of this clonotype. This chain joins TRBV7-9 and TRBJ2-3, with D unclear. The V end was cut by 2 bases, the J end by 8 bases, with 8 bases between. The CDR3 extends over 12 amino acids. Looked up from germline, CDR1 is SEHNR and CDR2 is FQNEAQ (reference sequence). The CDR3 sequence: CASSLLLGTQYF. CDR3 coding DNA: TGTGCCAGCAGCTTATTACTTGGTACGCAGTATTTT. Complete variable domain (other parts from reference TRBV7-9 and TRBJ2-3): DTGVSQNPRHKITKRGQNVTFRCDPISEHNRLYWYRQTLGQGPEFLTYFQNEAQLEKSRLLSDRFSAERPKGSFSTLEIQRTEQGDSAMYLCASSLLLGTQYFGPGTRLTVL.

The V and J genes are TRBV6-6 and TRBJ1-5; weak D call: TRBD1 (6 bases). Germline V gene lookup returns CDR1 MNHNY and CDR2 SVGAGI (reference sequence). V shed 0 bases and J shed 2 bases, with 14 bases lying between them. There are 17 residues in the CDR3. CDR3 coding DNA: TGTGCCAGCAGTTACTCGAGGGGGGATGTGGGCAATCAGCCCCAGCATTTT. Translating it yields CASSYSRGDVGNQPQHF.

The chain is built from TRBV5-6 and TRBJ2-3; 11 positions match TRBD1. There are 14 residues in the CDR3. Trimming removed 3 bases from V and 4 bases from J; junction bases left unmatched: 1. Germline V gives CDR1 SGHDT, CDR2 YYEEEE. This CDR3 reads CASSWGQGADTQYF. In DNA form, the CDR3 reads TGTGCCAGCAGCTGGGGACAGGGGGCAGATACGCAGTATTTT.

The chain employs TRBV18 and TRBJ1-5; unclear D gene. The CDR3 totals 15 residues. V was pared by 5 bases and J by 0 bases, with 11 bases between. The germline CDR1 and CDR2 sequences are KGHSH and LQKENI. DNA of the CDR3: TGTGCCAGCTCATCCTTCGCTGGTAGCAATCAGCCCCAGCATTTT. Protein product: CASSSFAGSNQPQHF.

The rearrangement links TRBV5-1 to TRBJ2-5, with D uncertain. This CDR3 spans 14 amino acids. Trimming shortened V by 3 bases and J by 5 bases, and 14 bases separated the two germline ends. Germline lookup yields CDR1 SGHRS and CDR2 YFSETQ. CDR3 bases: TGCGCCAGCAGCTACCTCGACCTAGGGGAGACCCAGTACTTC. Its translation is CASSYLDLGETQYF.

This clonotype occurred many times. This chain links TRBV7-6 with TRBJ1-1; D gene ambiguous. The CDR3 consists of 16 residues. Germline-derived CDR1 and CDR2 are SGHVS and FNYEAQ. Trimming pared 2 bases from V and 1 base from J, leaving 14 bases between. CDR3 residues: CASSLNFRAGNTEAFF. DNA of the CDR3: TGTGCCAGCAGCTTAAACTTTCGGGCAGGGAACACTGAAGCTTTCTTT.

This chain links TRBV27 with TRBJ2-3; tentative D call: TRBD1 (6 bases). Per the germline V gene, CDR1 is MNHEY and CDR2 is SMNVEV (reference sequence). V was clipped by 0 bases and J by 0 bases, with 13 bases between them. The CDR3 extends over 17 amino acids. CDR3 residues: CASSLSLGGTSTDTQYF. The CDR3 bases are TGTGCCAGCAGTTTATCCCTAGGGGGAACTAGCACAGATACGCAGTATTTT.